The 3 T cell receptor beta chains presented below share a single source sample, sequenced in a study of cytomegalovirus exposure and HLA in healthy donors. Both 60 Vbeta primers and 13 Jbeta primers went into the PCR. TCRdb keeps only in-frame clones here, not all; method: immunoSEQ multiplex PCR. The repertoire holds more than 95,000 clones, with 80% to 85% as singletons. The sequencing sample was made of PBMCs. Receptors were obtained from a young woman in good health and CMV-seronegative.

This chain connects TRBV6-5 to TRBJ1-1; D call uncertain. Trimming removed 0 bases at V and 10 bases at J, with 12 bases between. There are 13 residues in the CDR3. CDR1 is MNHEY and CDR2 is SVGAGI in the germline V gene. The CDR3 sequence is CASSYSFGVRAFF. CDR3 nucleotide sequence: TGTGCCAGCAGTTACTCGTTCGGGGTGAGAGCTTTCTTT.

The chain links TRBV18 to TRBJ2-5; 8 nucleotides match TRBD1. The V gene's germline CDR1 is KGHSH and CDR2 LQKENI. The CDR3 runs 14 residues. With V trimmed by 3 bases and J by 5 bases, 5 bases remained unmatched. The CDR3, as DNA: TGTGCCAGCTCACCCCGGGACAGGAGCGAGACCCAGTACTTC. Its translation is CASSPRDRSETQYF.

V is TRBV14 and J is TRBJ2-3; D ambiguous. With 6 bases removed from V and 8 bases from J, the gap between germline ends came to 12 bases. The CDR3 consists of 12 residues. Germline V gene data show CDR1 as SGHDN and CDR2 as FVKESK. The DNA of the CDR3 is TGTGCCAGCAGTCAATCGGGTGGTACGCAGTATTTT. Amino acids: CASSQSGGTQYF.